One and the same sample provided the 6 T cell receptor beta chains below, sequenced in a study of tissue T cells after allogeneic stem cell transplantation. Clones were read by immunoSEQ multiplex PCR, and TCRdb kept only the in-frame ones, dropping some. The table has approximately 17,000 clones, about three quarters seen once; the top ten hold approximately 1%. Sequences were obtained from spleen. Receptors originate from a female BALB/c mouse in good health. MHC haplotype: H2-d.

About this clone: Germline and genes: mouse. The CDR3 extends 1 residue past the end of the read, so its final part is completed from the germline J gene. The V gene is TRBV20, the J gene TRBJ1-4; no definite D call. Germline V gene sequence: CDR1 GFQATS, CDR2 STVNSAI. V was cut by 2 bases and J by 3 bases, with 7 bases left in between. The CDR3 covers 13 residues. The sequenced part of the CDR3 DNA is TGTGGTGCTAGGCCTACAACCAACGAAAGATTATTT. Protein product: CGARPTTNERLF. The entire CDR3 protein reads CGARPTTNERLFF. The full variable domain, rest sourced from reference TRBV20 and TRBJ1-4, is GALVYQYPRRTICKSGTSMRMECQAVGFQATSVAWYRQSPQKTFELIALSTVNSAIKYEQNFTQEKFPISHPNLSFSSMTVLNAYLEDRGLYLCGARPTTNERLFFGHGTKLSVL.

Comment on this clone: Mouse gene names apply. The CDR3 goes on 1 residue after the read ends, and that part is filled in from the germline J gene. The genes are TRBV4 and TRBJ2-3, with 9 bases that match TRBD2. The length of the CDR3 is 14 residues. J lost 1 base, V lost 6 bases, and 2 bases had no gene match. Germline assignment: CDR1 LGHDT and CDR2 YNNKQL (reference sequence). Incomplete CDR3 DNA: TGTGCCAGCAGACGACTGGGGGGTGCAGAAACGCTGTAT. This sequence encodes CASRRLGGAETLY. The whole CDR3 reads CASRRLGGAETLYF.

Notes on this clone: Mouse names are used for the genes. The read comes to an end 1 residue before the CDR3 does, leaving the germline J gene to fill in the end. The V gene is TRBV20, the J gene TRBJ1-1; D ambiguous. This CDR3 has 13 amino acids. Trimming pared 3 bases from V and 0 bases from J, leaving 8 bases between. Germline loops: CDR1 GFQATS, CDR2 STVNSAI. Partial CDR3 DNA: TGTGGTGCTAGACCGGACTCAAACACAGAAGTCTTC. Translation gives CGARPDSNTEVF. The CDR3, in full, reads CGARPDSNTEVFF.

As regards this clone: Here the gene names and germline are mouse. From the germline J gene comes the end of the CDR3, since the read stops 1 residue before it. V gene TRBV1 combines with J gene TRBJ2-3; the D is unclear. V lost 3 bases, J lost 0 bases, and 4 bases lay in between. This CDR3 is built from 13 residues. Germline V gene data show CDR1 as NSQYPW and CDR2 as LRSPGD (reference sequence). This CDR3 is CTCSASSAETLYF. CDR3 DNA (partial): TGCACCTGCAGTGCCTCTAGTGCAGAAACGCTGTAT.

About this clone: The listed genes are named as in mouse. Coverage ceases 1 residue before the CDR3 finishes, and the germline J gene fills in the end. V gene TRBV13-2 combines with J gene TRBJ1-1; no firm D call. Germline values: CDR1 NNHNN, CDR2 SYGAGS (reference sequence). Trimming took off 3 bases at V and 3 bases at J, with 6 bases between the two ends. This CDR3 has 12 amino acids. The covered CDR3 bases are TGTGCCAGCGGTGTGGTGGACACAGAAGTCTTC. It is translated as CASGVVDTEVF. The entire CDR3 sequence reads CASGVVDTEVFF.

As to this clone: The germline and genes are mouse ones. Read sequence stops 1 residue before the CDR3 end, and the germline J gene provides the missing end. The chain joins TRBV13-1 to TRBJ2-4; 7 bases are shared with TRBD1. V was clipped by 6 bases and J by 4 bases; unmatched bases: 2. The CDR3 length is 12 residues. Per germline, CDR1 NSHNY and CDR2 SYGAGN. Partial CDR3 DNA: TGTGCCAGCAAAGACAGGGAAAACACCTTGTAC. Translated: CASKDRENTLY. The whole CDR3 protein reads CASKDRENTLYF.